The 14 T cell receptor beta chains in this list originate from one sample, sequenced in a study of blood T cell repertoires in COVID-19. Profiling relied on immunoSEQ multiplex PCR, and the TCRdb table lists in-frame clones only, not all of them. The sample holds 37,000 or so clones, roughly 78% seen once. Sequenced input: peripheral blood. The source is a man aged 60 to 69 with acute or convalescent COVID-19.

In its sample, this clone was seen a few times. The rearrangement uses TRBV9 and TRBJ2-7, with 10 bases lining up with TRBD2. J gave up 0 bases and V 0 bases, and 9 bases lay outside the gene matches. CDR1 and CDR2 (germline): SGDLS, YYNGEE. The CDR3 totals 18 residues. CDR3 nucleotide sequence: TGTGCCAGCAGCGTAGGAGCGGGAGGGCCCCCCATCTCCTACGAGCAGTACTTC. Its protein product is CASSVGAGGPPISYEQYF.

The chain couples TRBV19 to TRBJ2-3, with TRBD2 identical over 8 bases. The CDR3 contains 15 residues. Germline V gene sequence: CDR1 LNHDA, CDR2 SQIVND (reference sequence). After removal of 3 bases from V and 2 bases from J, the junction contained 4 bases not matched to a gene. The CDR3, as DNA: TGTGCCAGTAGTATTAGGACTAGCTTCACAGATACGCAGTATTTT. Translation gives CASSIRTSFTDTQYF.

The chain has TRBV5-4 and TRBJ2-7, with a tentative D call TRBD1 (6 bases). Trimming took off 1 base at V and 1 base at J, with 6 bases between the two ends. There are 13 residues in the CDR3. Germline V gene lookup returns CDR1 SGHNT and CDR2 YYREEE (reference sequence). DNA for the CDR3: TGTGCCAGCAGCTTGACAGGGTCCTACGAGCAGTACTTC. It translates to CASSLTGSYEQYF. Drawing the rest from reference TRBV5-4 and TRBJ2-7, the complete variable domain is ETGVTQSPTHLIKTRGQQVTLRCSSQSGHNTVSWYQQALGQGPQFIFQYYREEENGRGNFPPRFSGLQFPNYSSELNVNALELDDSALYLCASSLTGSYEQYFGPGTRLTVT.

This chain uses TRBV5-1 with TRBJ1-3, with 9 bases identical to TRBD1. V shed 4 bases, J shed 0 bases, and the junction held 11 bases outside the gene matches. CDR3 length: 18 amino acids. From germline, CDR1 is SGHRS and CDR2 YFSETQ. CDR3 DNA sequence: TGCGCCAGCAGCCGAGGGACAGGGCTTTTTAACTCTGGAAACACCATATATTTT. Encoded protein: CASSRGTGLFNSGNTIYF.

This clone was detected once. This specimen includes other DNA sequences encoding the same CDR3. The chain couples TRBV11-3 to TRBJ1-4; 7 bases fit TRBD1. V shed 5 bases and J 7 bases; nucleotides not matched to a gene: 7. Germline V gene lookup returns CDR1 SGHNT and CDR2 YENEEA. This CDR3 is 14 amino acids long. The CDR3 DNA sequence: TGTGCCAGCAGCCCCCAGGGGGTCGGTGAAAAACTGTTTTTT. Translation: CASSPQGVGEKLFF.

The V gene is TRBV6-5, the J gene TRBJ1-5, with 7 bases fitting TRBD1. Germline values: CDR1 MNHEY, CDR2 SVGAGI. This CDR3 has 15 amino acids. With 5 bases clipped from V and 1 base from J, the junction kept 5 bases outside the gene matches. The CDR3 spells CASSRQGLSNQPQHF. The CDR3 DNA is TGTGCCAGCAGTCGACAGGGTTTAAGCAATCAGCCCCAGCATTTT.

This clone was found once. This chain joins TRBV7-9 and TRBJ1-2; weak D call: TRBD1 (5 bases). V shed 4 bases and J shed 0 bases, with 15 bases lying between them. The germline V gene encodes CDR1 SEHNR and CDR2 FQNEAQ (reference sequence). This CDR3 is 16 amino acids long. This chain's CDR3 is CASSYSWGLTNYGYTF. CDR3 DNA: TGTGCCAGCAGCTACTCGTGGGGACTGACTAACTATGGCTACACCTTC.

The chain has TRBV19 and TRBJ2-5; 9 positions agree with TRBD1. Germline V gene lookup returns CDR1 LNHDA and CDR2 SQIVND (reference sequence). The V and J ends lost 6 bases and 4 bases, in that order; junction bases with no gene match: 6. CDR3 size: 14 residues. The CDR3, as DNA: TGTGCCAGTAGACCGGGACAGGGCAGAGAGACCCAGTACTTC. Its translation: CASRPGQGRETQYF.

This rearrangement joins TRBV19 to TRBJ2-7; 14 nucleotides align to TRBD2. Germline V lookup: CDR1 LNHDA, CDR2 SQIVND (reference sequence). The CDR3 runs 15 residues. With V trimmed by 5 bases and J by 5 bases, 5 bases remained unmatched. Here the CDR3 DNA reads TGTGCCAGTAGTCTGACTAGCGGGAGGGCTAACGAGCAGTACTTC. Translation gives CASSLTSGRANEQYF.

The chain carries TRBV27 and TRBJ2-6; weak D call: TRBD1 (6 bases). V was cut by 6 bases and J by 2 bases, with 17 bases left in between. Germline CDR1 and CDR2: MNHEY and SMNVEV (reference sequence). There are 17 residues in the CDR3. The CDR3 spells CASSPQGPVAGANVLTF. The CDR3 coding sequence is TGTGCCAGCAGCCCACAGGGACCTGTAGCTGGGGCCAACGTCCTGACTTTC.

The V and J genes are TRBV2 and TRBJ2-5, with TRBD1 matching 8 bases. The CDR3 has 15 amino acids. V lost 5 bases to trimming and J lost 2 bases; unmatched junction nucleotides: 7. The germline V gene has CDR1 SNHLY and CDR2 FYNNEI. CDR3 loop: CASSYDRGKQETQYF. The CDR3 nucleotides read TGTGCCAGCAGTTATGACAGGGGAAAACAAGAGACCCAGTACTTC.

The chain combines TRBV10-2 with TRBJ1-1; D is perhaps TRBD1 (6 bases). Germline values: CDR1 WSHSY, CDR2 SAAADI. Between the trimmed V and J ends, which lost 6 bases and 7 bases, there was a span of 18 bases. The CDR3 contains 14 residues. CDR3 amino acids: CASRGAIARGEAFF. The DNA for the CDR3 is TGCGCCAGCAGGGGGGCAATCGCGAGAGGTGAAGCTTTCTTT.

Only one count was recorded for this clone. The chain links TRBV11-2 to TRBJ2-6; 9 nucleotides line up with TRBD1. V shed 7 bases, J shed 1 base, and the junction held 11 bases outside the gene matches. The CDR3 extends over 18 amino acids. Germline V lookup: CDR1 SGHAT, CDR2 FQNNGV. CDR3 sequence: CASTKHRDRASGANVLTF. The CDR3 nucleotides read TGTGCCAGCACCAAGCACCGGGACAGGGCTTCTGGGGCCAACGTCCTGACTTTC. Full variable domain (rest looked up from reference TRBV11-2 and TRBJ2-6): EAGVAQSPRYKIIEKRQSVAFWCNPISGHATLYWYQQILGQGPKLLIQFQNNGVVDDSQLPKDRFSAERLKGVDSTLKIQPAKLEDSAVYLCASTKHRDRASGANVLTFGAGSRLTVL.

V gene TRBV25-1 combines with J gene TRBJ1-1; 7 bases fit TRBD1. V was clipped by 3 bases and J by 3 bases; unmatched bases: 7. This CDR3 has 15 residues. Germline loops: CDR1 MGHDK, CDR2 SYGVNS. CDR3 region: CASSDVAGGYTEAFF. For the CDR3, the DNA is TGTGCCAGCAGTGATGTGGCAGGGGGGTACACTGAAGCTTTCTTT.